The present T cell receptor (beta chain) was sequenced within a study of blood T cell repertoires in COVID-19. Looking at the study overall: Sites across the United States, Italy and Spain contributed samples from acute and convalescent COVID-19. T cells, B-cell-depleted T cells, or PBMCs supplied cDNA or gDNA.

TCRdb's copy holds only in-frame clones and misses some; the assay was immunoSEQ multiplex PCR. The repertoire holds roughly 330,000 clones, with 83% as singletons. Between the trimmed V and J ends, which lost 7 bases and 0 bases, there was a span of 6 bases. From germline, CDR1 is LNHDA and CDR2 SQIVND (reference sequence). CDR3 length: 13 amino acids. Sequences were obtained from peripheral blood. The TCR originated in a woman between 45 and 65 years old with acute or convalescent COVID-19. J is TRBJ2-2 and V is TRBV19; D unresolved. The CDR3 bases are TGTGCCAGTAAACTGGCGAACACCGGGGAGCTGTTTTTT. Its protein is CASKLANTGELFF.